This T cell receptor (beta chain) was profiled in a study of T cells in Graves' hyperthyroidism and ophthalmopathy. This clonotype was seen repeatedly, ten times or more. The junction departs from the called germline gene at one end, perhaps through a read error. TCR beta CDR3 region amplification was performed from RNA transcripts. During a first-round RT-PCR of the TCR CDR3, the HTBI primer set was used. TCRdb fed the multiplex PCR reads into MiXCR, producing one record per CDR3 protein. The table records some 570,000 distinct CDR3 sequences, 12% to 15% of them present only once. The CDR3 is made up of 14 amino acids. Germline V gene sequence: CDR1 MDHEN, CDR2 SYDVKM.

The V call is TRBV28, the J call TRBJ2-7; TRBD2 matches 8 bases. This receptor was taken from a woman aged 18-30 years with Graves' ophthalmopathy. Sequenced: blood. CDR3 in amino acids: CAGSLGLVSYEQYF. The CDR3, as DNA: TGTGCCGGCAGCCTGGGACTAGTTTCCTACGAGCAGTACTTC.